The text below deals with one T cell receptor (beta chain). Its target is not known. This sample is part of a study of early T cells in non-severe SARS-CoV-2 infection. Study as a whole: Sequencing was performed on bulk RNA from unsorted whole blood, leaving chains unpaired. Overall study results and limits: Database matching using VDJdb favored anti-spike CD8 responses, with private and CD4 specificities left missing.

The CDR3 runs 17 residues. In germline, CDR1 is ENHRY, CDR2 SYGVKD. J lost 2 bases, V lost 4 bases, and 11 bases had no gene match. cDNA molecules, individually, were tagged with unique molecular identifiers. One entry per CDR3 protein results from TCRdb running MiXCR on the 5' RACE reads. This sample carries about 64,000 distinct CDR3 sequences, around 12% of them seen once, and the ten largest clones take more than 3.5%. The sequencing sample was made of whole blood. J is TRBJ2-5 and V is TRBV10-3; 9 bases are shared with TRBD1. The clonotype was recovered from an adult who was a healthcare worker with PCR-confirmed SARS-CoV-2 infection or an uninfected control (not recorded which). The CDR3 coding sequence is TGTGCCATCAGTGCCCCTACAGGGGGCGCGGGTCAAGAGACCCAGTACTTC. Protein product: CAISAPTGGAGQETQYF.